This T cell receptor beta chain comes out of a study of graft-versus-host responses after intestinal transplantation. In the study overall: Every transplant recipient was induced with anti-thymocyte globulin, then maintained on tacrolimus and steroids for approximately three years. Study-level points and caveats: Individuals who had graft-donor T cell macrochimerism had allografts that showed high graft-versus-host to host-versus-graft clonal ratios.

Sequenced by immunoSEQ multiplex PCR; TCRdb stores in-frame clones only, minus some. Of about 29,000 clones in the sample, about 90% were seen once. Remarks on this clone: Its antigen is as yet unknown.

The germline V and J ends were trimmed by 2 bases and 3 bases, with 13 bases remaining between them. This CDR3 region has 16 residues. Sequencing used PBMCs, obtained around 460 days after intestinal transplantation. The source of this sequence is a human patient who received an intestinal transplant, so some T cells may come from the graft donor. This chain links TRBV23-1 with TRBJ1-4, with a possible D match to TRBD1 (6 bases). TRBV23-1 is an ORF; its function is uncertain. In DNA, the CDR3 is TGCGCCAGCAGTCAAACTACAGGGAGGGCTAATGAAAAACTGTTTTTT. Translation gives CASSQTTGRANEKLFF.